What follows describes a single T cell receptor (beta chain). Clones were read by immunoSEQ multiplex PCR, and TCRdb kept only the in-frame ones, dropping some. The sample carries 60,000 or so clones, around 87% recorded once. The sample comes from a study of OX40 agonist ivuxolimab in advanced cancers. This TCR derives from an adult with an advanced solid tumor such as melanoma, head and neck, liver or kidney cancer. The sequencing used CD4+ or CD8+ T cells sorted from blood, collected in a trial of the OX40 agonist ivuxolimab.

The CDR3 sequence: CASSFPPTMGGENIQYF. In DNA, the CDR3 is TGTGCCAGTAGTTTCCCCCCGACCATGGGTGGGGAAAACATTCAGTACTTC. V is TRBV19 and J is TRBJ2-4; D is ambiguous. V was cut by 5 bases and J by 5 bases, with 22 bases left in between. There are 17 residues in the CDR3. The V gene's germline CDR1 is LNHDA and CDR2 SQIVND (reference sequence).